This T cell receptor (beta chain) was captured in a study of blood T cell repertoires in COVID-19. Trimming took 8 bases from V and 4 from J; bases not matched to a gene: 4. This CDR3 spans 14 amino acids. Germline V CDR1 and CDR2: MDHEN, SYDVKM. Symptom resolution, clearance, or two negative PCRs marked donors in Cohort 3 as recovered. Here immunoSEQ multiplex PCR was the method, and the copy in TCRdb shows in-frame clones only, minus some. The profile shows 350,000 or so clones, roughly 87% of them singletons. The chain is built from TRBV28 and TRBJ2-5; 13 nucleotides match TRBD2. The sequencing input was PBMCs or T cells enriched from blood (not recorded which). The TCR originated in a woman aged 30 to 39 who had recovered from COVID-19. CDR3 DNA: TGTGCCAGCCTGACTAGCGGGGGGAGAGAGACCCAGTACTTC. This codes for CASLTSGGRETQYF.